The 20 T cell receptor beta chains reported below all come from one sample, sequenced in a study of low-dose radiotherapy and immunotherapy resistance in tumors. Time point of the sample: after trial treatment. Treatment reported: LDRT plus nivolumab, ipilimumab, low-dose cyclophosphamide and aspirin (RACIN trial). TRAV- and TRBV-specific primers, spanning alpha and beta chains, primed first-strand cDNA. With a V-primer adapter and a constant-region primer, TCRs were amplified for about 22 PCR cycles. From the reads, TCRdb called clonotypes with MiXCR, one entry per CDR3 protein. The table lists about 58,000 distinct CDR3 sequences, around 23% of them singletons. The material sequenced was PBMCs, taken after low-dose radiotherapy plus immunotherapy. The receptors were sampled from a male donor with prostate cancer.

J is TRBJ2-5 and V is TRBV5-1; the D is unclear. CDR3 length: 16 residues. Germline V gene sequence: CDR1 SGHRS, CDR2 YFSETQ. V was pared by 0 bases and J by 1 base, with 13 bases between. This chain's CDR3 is CASSLGISGFQETQYF. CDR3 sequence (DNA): TGCGCCAGCAGCTTGGGTATATCCGGCTTCCAAGAGACCCAGTACTTC.

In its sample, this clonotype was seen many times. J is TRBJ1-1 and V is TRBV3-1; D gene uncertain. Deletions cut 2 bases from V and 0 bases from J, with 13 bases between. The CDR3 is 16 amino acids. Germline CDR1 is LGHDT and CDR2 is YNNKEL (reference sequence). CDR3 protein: CASSQTLVGMNTEAFF. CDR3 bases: TGTGCCAGCAGCCAAACGCTGGTGGGAATGAACACTGAAGCTTTCTTT.

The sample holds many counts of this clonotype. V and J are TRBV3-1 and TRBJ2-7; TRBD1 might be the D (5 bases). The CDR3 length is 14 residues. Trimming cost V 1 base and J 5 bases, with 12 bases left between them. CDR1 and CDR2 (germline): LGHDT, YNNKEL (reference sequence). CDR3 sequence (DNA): TGTGCCAGCAGCCAAGGGTACCAGGGCAACGAGCAGTACTTC. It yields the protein CASSQGYQGNEQYF.

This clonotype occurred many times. The CDR3 coding sequence is TGTGCCAGCAGCCAAGCGGTGACTAGCGGCACCGGGGAGCTGTTTTTT. Protein product: CASSQAVTSGTGELFF. The chain recombines TRBV4-2 with TRBJ2-2; TRBD2 aligns across 9 bases. The CDR3 has 16 amino acids. Germline CDR1 LGHNA, CDR2 YNFKEQ. The V and J ends lost 1 base and 4 bases, in that order; junction bases with no gene match: 4.

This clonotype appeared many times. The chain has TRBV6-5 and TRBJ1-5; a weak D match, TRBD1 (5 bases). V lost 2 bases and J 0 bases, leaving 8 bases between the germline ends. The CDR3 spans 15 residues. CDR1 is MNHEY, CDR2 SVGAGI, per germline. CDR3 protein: CASSYSRDSNQPQHF. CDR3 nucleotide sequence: TGTGCCAGCAGTTACAGCAGGGATAGCAATCAGCCCCAGCATTTT.

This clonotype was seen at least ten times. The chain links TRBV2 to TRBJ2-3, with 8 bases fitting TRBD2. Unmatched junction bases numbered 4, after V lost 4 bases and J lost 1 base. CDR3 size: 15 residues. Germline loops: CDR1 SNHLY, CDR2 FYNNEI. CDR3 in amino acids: CASSGLARRTDTQYF. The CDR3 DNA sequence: TGTGCCAGCAGTGGACTAGCGAGGCGCACAGATACGCAGTATTTT.

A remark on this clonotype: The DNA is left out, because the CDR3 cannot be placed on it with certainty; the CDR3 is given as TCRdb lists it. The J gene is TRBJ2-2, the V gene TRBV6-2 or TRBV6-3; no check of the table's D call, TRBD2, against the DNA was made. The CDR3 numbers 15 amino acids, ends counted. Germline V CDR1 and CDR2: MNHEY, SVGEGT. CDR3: CASRGTTNTGELFFF.

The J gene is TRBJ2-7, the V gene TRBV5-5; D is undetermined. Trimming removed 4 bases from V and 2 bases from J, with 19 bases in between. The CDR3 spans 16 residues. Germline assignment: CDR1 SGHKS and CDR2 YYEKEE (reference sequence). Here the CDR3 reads CASSQSPTVLPYEQYF. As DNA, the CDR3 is TGTGCCAGCAGCCAGTCGCCCACCGTATTACCCTACGAGCAGTACTTC.

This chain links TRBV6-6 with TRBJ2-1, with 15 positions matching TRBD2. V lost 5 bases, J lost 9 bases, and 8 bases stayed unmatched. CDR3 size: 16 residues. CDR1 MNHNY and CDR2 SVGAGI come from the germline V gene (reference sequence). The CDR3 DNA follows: TGTGCCAGCAGTACCCGGACTAGCGGGGGGGCCGGTGAGCAGTTCTTC. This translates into CASSTRTSGGAGEQFF.

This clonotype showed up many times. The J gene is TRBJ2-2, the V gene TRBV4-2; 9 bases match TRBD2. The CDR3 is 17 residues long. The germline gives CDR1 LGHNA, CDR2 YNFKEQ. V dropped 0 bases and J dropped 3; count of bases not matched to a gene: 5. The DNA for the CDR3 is TGTGCCAGCAGCCAAGATCGGAAGCGGGGGGACACCGGGGAGCTGTTTTTT. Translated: CASSQDRKRGDTGELFF.

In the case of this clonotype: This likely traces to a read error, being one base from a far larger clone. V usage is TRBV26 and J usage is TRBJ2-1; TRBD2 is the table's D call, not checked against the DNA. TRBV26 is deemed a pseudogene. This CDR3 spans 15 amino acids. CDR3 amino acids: CASSLSGRTAHEQFF. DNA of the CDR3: TGTGCCAGCAGTTTGAGCGGGAGGACGGCCCATGAGCAGTTCTTC.

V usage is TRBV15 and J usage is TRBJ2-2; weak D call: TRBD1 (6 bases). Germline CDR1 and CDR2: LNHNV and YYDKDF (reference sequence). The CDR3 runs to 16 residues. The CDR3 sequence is CFTSRGYGTPTGELFF. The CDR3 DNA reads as TGTTTCACCAGCAGAGGTTACGGGACACCAACCGGGGAGCTGTTTTTT.

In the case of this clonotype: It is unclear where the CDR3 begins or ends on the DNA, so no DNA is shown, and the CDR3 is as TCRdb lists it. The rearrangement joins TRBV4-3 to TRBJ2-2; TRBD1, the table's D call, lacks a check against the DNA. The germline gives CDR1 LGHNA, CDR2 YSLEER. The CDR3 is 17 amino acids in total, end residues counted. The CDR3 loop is CASSQDGGLNTGELFFF.

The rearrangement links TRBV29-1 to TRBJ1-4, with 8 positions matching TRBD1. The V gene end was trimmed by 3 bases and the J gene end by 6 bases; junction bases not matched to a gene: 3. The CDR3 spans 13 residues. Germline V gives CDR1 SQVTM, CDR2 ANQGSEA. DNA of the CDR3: TGCAGCGTTGAGACAGGGGTGGATGAAAAACTGTTTTTT. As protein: CSVETGVDEKLFF.

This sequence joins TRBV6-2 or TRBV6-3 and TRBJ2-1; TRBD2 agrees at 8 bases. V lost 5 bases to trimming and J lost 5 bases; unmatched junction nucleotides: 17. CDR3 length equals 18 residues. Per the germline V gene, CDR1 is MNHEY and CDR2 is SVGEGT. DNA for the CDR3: TGTGCCAGCAGTCTCTTGGCGGGGGGTTATATTTCGCACAATGAGCAGTTCTTC. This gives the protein CASSLLAGGYISHNEQFF.

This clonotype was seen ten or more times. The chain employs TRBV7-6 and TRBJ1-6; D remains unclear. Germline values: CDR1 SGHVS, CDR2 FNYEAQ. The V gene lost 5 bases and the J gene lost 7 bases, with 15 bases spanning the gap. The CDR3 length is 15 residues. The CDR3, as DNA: TGTGCCAGCAGCGACCGCACGGTTTCCAATTCACCCCTCCACTTT. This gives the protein CASSDRTVSNSPLHF.

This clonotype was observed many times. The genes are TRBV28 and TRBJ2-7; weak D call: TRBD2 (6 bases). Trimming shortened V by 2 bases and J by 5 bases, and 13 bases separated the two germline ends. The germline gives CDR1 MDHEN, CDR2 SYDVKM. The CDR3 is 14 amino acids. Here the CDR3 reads CASSLGGNSNEQYF. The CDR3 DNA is TGTGCCAGCAGTTTAGGAGGGAATTCTAACGAGCAGTACTTC.

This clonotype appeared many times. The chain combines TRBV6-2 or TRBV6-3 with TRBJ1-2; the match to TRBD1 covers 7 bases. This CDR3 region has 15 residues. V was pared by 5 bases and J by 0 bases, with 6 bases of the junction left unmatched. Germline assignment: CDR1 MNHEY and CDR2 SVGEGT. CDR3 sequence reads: CASSTPGGTNYGYTF. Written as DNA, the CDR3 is TGTGCCAGCAGTACTCCAGGGGGTACTAACTATGGCTACACCTTC.

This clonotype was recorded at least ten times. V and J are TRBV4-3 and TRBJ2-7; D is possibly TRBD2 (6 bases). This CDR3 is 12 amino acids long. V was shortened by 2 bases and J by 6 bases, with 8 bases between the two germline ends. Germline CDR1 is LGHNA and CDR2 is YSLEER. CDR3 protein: CASSQMGGEQYF. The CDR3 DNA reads TGCGCCAGCAGCCAAATGGGAGGCGAGCAGTACTTC.

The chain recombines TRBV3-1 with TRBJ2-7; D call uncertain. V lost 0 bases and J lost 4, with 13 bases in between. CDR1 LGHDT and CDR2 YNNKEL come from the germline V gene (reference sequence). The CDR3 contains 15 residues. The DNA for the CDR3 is TGTGCCAGCAGCCAAGATTTGTCCAGGCTATACGAGCAGTACTTC. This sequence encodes CASSQDLSRLYEQYF.